This T cell receptor beta chain appears in the sequencing data of a study of blood T cell repertoires in COVID-19. Clones were read by immunoSEQ multiplex PCR, and TCRdb kept only the in-frame ones, dropping some. The top ten clones hold approximately 10% of a sample with roughly 370,000 clones, roughly 89% of them seen once. Germline CDR1 is SEHNR and CDR2 is FQNEAQ (reference sequence). The V end was cut by 5 bases, the J end by 1 base, with 14 bases between. The CDR3 spans 15 residues. The sequenced material came from PBMCs or T cells enriched from blood (not recorded which). The chain couples TRBV7-9 to TRBJ1-1; D might be TRBD1 (6 bases). This clonotype was obtained from a woman aged 45-59 years who had recovered from COVID-19. The CDR3 loop is CASSDLLQGNTEAFF. The CDR3 DNA is TGTGCCAGCAGCGACCTCCTACAGGGGAACACTGAAGCTTTCTTT.